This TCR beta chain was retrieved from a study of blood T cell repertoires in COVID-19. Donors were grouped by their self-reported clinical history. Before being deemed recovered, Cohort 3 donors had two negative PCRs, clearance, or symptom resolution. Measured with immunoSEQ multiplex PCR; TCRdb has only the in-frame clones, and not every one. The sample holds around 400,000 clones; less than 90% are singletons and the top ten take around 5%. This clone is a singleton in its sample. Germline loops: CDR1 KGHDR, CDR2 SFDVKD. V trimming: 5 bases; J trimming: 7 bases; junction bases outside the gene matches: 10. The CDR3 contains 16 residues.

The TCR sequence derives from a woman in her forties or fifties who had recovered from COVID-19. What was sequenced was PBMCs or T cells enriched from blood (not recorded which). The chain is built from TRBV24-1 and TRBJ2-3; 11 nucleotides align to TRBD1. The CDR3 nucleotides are TGTGCCACCAGTGGTCCGGGACAGGGGGGTATCAATACGCAGTATTTT. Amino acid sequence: CATSGPGQGGINTQYF.